The present entry profiles one TCR beta chain with its context. Within Nashville, Tennessee resided all donors, each a Caucasian adult. This CDR3 has 16 amino acids. Looked up from germline, CDR1 is MNHNY and CDR2 is SVGAGI (reference sequence). With 8 bases clipped from V and 4 bases from J, the junction kept 13 bases outside the gene matches. The source of the sample is a study of shared clonotypes between healthy human individuals. For the study at large: Donors were a couple of women and a few men aged 18 to 49.

Repertoires were generated with immunoSEQ multiplex PCR, while TCRdb's copy carries only in-frame clones and drops some. Found here are 1.6 million or so clones, around 97% of them singletons; the top ten hold roughly 1.2%. Material: naive CD4+ T cells sorted from blood. Subset noted: CD45RA+ positively selected. The J gene is TRBJ1-5, the V gene TRBV6-6, with TRBD1 matching over 8 bases. The receptor was isolated from a man aged 30-40 years in good health. The CDR3 DNA reads TGTGCCAGCGCATTCGTAAGGACAGGGACGAATCAGCCCCAGCATTTT. It translates to CASAFVRTGTNQPQHF.